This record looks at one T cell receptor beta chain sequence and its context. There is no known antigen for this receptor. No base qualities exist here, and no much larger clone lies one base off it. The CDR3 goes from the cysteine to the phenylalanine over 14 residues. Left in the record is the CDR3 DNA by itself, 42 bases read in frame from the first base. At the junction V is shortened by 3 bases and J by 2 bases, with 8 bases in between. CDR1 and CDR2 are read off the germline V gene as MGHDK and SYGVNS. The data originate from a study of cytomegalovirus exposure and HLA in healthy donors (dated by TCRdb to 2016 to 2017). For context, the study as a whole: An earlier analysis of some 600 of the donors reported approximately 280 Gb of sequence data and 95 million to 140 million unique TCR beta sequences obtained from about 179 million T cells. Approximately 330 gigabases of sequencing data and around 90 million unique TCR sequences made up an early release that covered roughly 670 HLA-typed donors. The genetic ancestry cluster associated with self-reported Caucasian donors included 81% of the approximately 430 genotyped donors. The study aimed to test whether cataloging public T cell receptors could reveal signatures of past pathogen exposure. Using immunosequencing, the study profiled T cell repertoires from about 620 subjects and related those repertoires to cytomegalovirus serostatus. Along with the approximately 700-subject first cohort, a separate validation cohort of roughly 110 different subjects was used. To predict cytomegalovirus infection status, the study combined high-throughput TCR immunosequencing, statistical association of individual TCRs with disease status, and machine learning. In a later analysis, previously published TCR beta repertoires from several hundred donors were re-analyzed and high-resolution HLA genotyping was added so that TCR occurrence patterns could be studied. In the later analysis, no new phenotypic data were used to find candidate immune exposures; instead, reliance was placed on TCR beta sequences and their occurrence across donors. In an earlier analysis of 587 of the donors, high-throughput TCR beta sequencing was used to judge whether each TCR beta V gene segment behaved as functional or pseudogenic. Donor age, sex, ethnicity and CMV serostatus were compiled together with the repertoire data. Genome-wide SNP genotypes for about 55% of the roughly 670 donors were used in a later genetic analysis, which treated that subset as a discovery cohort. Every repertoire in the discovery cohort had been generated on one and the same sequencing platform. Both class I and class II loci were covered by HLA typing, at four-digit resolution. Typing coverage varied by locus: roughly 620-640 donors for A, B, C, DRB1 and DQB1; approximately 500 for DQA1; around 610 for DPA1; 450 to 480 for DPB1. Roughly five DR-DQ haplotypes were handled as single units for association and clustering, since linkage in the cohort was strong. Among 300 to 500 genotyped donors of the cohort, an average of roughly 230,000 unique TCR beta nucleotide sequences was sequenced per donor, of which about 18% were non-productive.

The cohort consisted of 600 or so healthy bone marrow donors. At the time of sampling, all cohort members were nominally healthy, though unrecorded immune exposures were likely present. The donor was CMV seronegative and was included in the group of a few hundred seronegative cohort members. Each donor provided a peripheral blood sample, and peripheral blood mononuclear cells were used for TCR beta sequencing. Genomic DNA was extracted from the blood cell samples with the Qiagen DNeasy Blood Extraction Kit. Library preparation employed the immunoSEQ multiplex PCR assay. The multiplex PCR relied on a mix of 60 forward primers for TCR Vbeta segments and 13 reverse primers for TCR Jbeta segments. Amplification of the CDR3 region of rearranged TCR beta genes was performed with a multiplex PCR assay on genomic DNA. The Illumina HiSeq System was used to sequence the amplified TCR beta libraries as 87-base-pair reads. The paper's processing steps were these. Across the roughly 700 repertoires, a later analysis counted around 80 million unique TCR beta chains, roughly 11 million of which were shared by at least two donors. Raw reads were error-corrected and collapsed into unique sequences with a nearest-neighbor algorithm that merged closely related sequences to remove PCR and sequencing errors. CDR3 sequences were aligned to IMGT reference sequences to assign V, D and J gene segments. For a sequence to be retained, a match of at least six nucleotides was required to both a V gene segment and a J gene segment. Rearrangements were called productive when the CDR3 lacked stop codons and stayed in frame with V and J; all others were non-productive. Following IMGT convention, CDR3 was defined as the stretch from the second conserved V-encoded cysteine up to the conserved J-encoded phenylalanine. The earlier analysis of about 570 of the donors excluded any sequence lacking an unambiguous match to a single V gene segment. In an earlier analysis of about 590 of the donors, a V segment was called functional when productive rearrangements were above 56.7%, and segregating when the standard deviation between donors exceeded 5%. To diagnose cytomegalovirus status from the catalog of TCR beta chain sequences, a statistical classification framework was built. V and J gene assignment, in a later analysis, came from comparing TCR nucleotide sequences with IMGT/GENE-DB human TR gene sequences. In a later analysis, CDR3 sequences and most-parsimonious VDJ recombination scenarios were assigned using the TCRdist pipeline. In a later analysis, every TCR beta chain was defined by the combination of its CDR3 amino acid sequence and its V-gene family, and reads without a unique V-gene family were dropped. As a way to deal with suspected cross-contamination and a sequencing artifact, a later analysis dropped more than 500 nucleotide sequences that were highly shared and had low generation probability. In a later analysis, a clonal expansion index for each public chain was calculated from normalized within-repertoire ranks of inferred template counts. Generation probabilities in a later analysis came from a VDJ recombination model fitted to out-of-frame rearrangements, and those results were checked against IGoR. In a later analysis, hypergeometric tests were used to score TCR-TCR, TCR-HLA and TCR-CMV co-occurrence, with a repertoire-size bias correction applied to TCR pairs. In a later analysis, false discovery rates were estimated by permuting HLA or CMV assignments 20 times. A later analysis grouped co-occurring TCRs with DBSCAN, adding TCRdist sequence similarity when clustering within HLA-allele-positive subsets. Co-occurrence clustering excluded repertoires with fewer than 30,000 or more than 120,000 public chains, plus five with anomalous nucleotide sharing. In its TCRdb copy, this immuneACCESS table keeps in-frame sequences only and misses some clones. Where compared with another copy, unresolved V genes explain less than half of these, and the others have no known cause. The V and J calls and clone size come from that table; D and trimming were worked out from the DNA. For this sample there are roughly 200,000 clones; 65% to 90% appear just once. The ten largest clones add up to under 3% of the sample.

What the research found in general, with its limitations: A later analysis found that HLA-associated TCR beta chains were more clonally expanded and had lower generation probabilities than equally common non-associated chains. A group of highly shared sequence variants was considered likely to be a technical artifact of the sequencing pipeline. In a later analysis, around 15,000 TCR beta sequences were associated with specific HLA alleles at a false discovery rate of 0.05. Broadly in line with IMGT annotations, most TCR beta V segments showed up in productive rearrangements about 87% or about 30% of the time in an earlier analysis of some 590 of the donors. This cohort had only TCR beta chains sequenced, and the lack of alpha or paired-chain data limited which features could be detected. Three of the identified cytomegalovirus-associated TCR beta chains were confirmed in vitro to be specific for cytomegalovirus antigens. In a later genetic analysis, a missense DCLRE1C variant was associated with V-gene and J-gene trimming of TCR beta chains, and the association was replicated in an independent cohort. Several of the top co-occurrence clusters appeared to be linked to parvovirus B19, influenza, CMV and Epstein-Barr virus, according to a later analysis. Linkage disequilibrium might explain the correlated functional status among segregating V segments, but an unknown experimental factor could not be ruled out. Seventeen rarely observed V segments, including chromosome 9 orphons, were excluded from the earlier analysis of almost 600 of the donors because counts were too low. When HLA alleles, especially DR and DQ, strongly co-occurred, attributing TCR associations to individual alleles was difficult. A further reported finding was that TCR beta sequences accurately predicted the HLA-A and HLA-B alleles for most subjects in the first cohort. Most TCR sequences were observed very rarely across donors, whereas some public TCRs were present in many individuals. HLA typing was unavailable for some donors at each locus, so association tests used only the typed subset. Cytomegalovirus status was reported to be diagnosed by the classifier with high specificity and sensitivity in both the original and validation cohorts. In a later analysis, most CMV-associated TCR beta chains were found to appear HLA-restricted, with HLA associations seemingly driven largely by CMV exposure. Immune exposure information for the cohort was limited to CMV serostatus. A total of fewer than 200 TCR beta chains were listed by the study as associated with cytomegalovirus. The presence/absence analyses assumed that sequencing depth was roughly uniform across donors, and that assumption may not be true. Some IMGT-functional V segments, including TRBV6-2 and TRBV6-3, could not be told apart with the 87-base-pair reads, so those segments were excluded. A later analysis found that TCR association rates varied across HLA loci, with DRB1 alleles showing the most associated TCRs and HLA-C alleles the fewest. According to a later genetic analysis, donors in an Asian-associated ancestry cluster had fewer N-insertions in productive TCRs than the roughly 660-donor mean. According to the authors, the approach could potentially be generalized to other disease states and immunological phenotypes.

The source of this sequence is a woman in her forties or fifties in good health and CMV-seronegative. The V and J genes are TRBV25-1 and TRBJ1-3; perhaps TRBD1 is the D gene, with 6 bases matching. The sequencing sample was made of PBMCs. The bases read TGTGCCAGCAGTGAGTGGACAGCTGGAAACACCATATATTTT. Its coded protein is CASSEWTAGNTIYF.